The 9 T cell receptor beta chains in this list originate from one sample, sequenced in a study of Ad26.COV2.S vaccination and SARS-CoV-2 variants (dated by TCRdb to about 2021). Libraries were prepared through the immunoSEQ multiplex PCR assay. TCRdb retrieved this table from immuneACCESS and kept in-frame rearrangements only. Not all clones are present; in checked studies, unresolved V genes account for under half, and no reason is known for the remainder. Within this sample are over 400,000 clones, with about 90% of them counted one time only. Over 1.5% of the sample rests with the top ten. The treatment or condition label, read with the paper, signifies: about 20 received Ad26.COV2.S at low or high dose, single or two shots; about 5 received placebo; per-sample allocation not given. For vaccine and placebo recipients, the sequenced repertoires came from samples collected on day 63 after the first injection.

The sequences come from peripheral blood, collected in a trial of Ad26.COV2.S vaccine versus placebo. These receptors were collected from a person aged 18-65 years who received the Ad26.COV2.S COVID-19 vaccine or a placebo.

V is TRBV5-5 and J is TRBJ1-5; D is perhaps TRBD1 (5 bases). Germline values: CDR1 SGHKS, CDR2 YYEKEE (reference sequence). V lost 4 bases and J 4 bases, leaving 15 bases between the germline ends. The length of the CDR3 is 15 residues. The chain's CDR3 is CASSPVTEVNQPQHF. The CDR3 nucleotides read TGTGCCAGCAGCCCAGTGACAGAAGTGAATCAGCCCCAGCATTTT.

The chain employs TRBV14 and TRBJ1-1; D gene unclear. Trimming stripped 2 bases from V and 6 bases from J, with 10 bases between. The CDR3 has 13 residues. Germline V gives CDR1 SGHDN, CDR2 FVKESK. The CDR3 is CASSQLSVPEAFF. As DNA, the CDR3 is TGTGCCAGCAGCCAACTGTCCGTCCCTGAAGCTTTCTTT.

The J gene is TRBJ2-7, the V gene TRBV6-6, with D possibly TRBD1 on 6 matching bases. V was clipped by 8 bases and J by 5 bases, with 19 bases between them. This CDR3 comprises 14 residues. The V gene's germline CDR1 is MNHNY and CDR2 SVGAGI (reference sequence). This chain's CDR3 is CASSHMGAGNEQYF. DNA for the CDR3: TGTGCCAGCTCCCATATGGGGGCAGGTAACGAGCAGTACTTC.

The chain employs TRBV9 and TRBJ2-2, with 10 positions matching TRBD1. CDR1 SGDLS and CDR2 YYNGEE come from the germline V gene. V shed 3 bases, J shed 8 bases, and the junction held 10 bases outside the gene matches. CDR3 length: 16 residues. The chain's CDR3 is CASSGNRDRGSGELFF. The CDR3 DNA reads TGTGCCAGCAGCGGAAACCGGGACAGGGGATCGGGGGAGCTGTTTTTT. Variable domain in full (rest from reference TRBV9 and TRBJ2-2): DSGVTQTPKHLITATGQRVTLRCSPRSGDLSVYWYQQSLDQGLQFLIQYYNGEERAKGNILERFSAQQFPDLHSELNLSSLELGDSALYFCASSGNRDRGSGELFFGEGSRLTVL.

V gene TRBV6-6 combines with J gene TRBJ2-5; TRBD2 matches 9 bases. The CDR3 covers 15 residues. After removal of 2 bases from V and 5 bases from J, the junction contained 6 bases not matched to a gene. Per germline, CDR1 MNHNY and CDR2 SVGAGI (reference sequence). The CDR3 is CASSYPRGLAETQYF. The CDR3 coding sequence is TGTGCCAGCAGTTACCCGCGCGGACTAGCGGAGACCCAGTACTTC.

This sequence joins TRBV11-2 and TRBJ1-2, with TRBD1 as a possible D gene (6 bases). The CDR3 has 18 residues. Trimming left V 4 bases short and J 4 bases short, with 25 bases between. Germline V gene sequence: CDR1 SGHAT, CDR2 FQNNGV. The CDR3 reads CASSSPRQDPAEGYGYTF. DNA for the CDR3: TGTGCCAGCAGCTCTCCACGACAGGACCCCGCCGAGGGCTATGGCTACACCTTC.

The chain combines TRBV12-5 with TRBJ2-2, with D tentatively TRBD1 (6 bases). In germline, CDR1 is LGHNT, CDR2 FRNRAP. The CDR3 length is 13 residues. Between the trimmed V and J ends, which lost 6 bases and 4 bases, there was a span of 9 bases. The CDR3 region has the DNA TGTGCTAGTGGGGTGGACAGCACCGGGGAGCTGTTTTTT. Its protein is CASGVDSTGELFF.

The gene calls are TRBV19 and TRBJ2-4; 9 bases align to TRBD2. CDR1 and CDR2 from the germline V gene are LNHDA and SQIVND (reference sequence). The CDR3 runs 19 residues. V shed 1 base and J 0 bases; nucleotides not matched to a gene: 10. In DNA, the CDR3 is TGTGCCAGTAGTATAGGGCGGAAGCGGGGGGACCTAGCCAAAAACATTCAGTACTTC. Residues: CASSIGRKRGDLAKNIQYF.

With regard to this clone: At one end the junction does not follow the germline gene, possibly because of a read error. This sequence joins TRBV4-3 and TRBJ1-2, with a possible D match to TRBD1 (5 bases). CDR3 length: 11 amino acids. Germline V gives CDR1 LGHNA, CDR2 YSLEER. The CDR3 is CASSQGQYRIF. Written as DNA, the CDR3 is TGCGCCAGCAGCCAAGGGCAGTACAGGATCTTC.